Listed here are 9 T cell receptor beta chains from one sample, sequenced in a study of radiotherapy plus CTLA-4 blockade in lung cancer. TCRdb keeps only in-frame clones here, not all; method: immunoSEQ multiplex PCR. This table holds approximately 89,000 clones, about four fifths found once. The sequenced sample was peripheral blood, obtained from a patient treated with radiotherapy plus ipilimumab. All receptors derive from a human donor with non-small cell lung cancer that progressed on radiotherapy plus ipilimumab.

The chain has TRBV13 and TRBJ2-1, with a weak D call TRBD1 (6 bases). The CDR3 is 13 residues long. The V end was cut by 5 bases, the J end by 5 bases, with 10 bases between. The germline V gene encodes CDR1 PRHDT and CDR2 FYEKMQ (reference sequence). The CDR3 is CASSMRTDNEQFF. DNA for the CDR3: TGTGCCAGCAGCATGAGGACAGACAATGAGCAGTTCTTC.

The CDR3 loop reads CASSSYREQETQYF. CDR3 nucleotide sequence: TGTGCCAGCAGCTCGTACAGGGAACAAGAGACCCAGTACTTC. This chain links TRBV11-3 with TRBJ2-5; a possible D gene is TRBD1 (6 bases). CDR3 length: 14 residues. V lost 4 bases to trimming and J lost 2 bases, with 11 bases between them. Germline CDR1 reads SGHNT; CDR2 reads YENEEA.

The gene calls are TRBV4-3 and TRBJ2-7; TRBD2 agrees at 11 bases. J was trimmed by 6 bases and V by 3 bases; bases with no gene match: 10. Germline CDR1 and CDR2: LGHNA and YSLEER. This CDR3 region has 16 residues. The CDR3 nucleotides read TGCGCCAGCAGCCATTATGGGTCTAGCGGGGGGATCGAGCAGTACTTC. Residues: CASSHYGSSGGIEQYF.

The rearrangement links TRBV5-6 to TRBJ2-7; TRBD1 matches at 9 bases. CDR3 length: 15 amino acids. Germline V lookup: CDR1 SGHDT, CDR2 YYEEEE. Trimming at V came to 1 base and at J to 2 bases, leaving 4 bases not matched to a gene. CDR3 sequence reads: CASSLLGQGPYEQYF. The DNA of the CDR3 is TGTGCCAGCAGCTTGCTGGGACAGGGACCCTACGAGCAGTACTTC.

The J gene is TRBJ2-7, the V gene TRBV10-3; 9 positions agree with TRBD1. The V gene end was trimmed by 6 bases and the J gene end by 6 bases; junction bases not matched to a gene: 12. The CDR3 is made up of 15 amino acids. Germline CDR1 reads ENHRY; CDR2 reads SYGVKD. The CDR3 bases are TGTGCCATCAGCGAACCGGGACAGGGCCGCTCCGAGCAGTACTTC. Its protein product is CAISEPGQGRSEQYF.

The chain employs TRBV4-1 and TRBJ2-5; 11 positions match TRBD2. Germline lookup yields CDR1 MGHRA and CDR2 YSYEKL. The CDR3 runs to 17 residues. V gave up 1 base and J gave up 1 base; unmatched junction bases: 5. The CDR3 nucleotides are TGCGCCAGCAGCCAAGCCCCTAGCGGGAGGAGCCAAGAGACCCAGTACTTC. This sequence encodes CASSQAPSGRSQETQYF.

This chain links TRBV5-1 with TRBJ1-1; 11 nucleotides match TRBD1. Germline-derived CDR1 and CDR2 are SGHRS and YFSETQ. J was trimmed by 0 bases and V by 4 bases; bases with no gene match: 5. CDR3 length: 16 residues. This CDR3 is CASSAGQGALNTEAFF. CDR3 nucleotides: TGCGCCAGCAGCGCTGGACAGGGGGCCTTGAACACTGAAGCTTTCTTT.

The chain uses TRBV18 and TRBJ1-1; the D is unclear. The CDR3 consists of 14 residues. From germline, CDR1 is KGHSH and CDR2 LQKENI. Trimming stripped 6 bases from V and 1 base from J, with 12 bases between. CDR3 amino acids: CASSQRPTNTEAFF. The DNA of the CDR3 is TGTGCCAGCTCTCAACGGCCGACGAACACTGAAGCTTTCTTT.

The CDR3 reads CASSTGTGLRAFF. In DNA, the CDR3 is TGTGCCAGTAGTACCGGGACAGGGCTTCGAGCTTTCTTT. The rearrangement joins TRBV19 to TRBJ1-1; 9 bases match TRBD1. The J segment lost 10 bases and the V segment lost 4 bases, leaving 7 bases of the junction unmatched. Germline CDR1 and CDR2: LNHDA and SQIVND (reference sequence). This CDR3 comprises 13 residues. Combining the CDR3 with reference TRBV19 and TRBJ1-1 gives the whole variable domain DGGITQSPKYLFRKEGQNVTLSCEQNLNHDAMYWYRQDPGQGLRLIYYSQIVNDFQKGDIAEGYSVSREKKESFPLTVTSAQKNPTAFYLCASSTGTGLRAFFGQGTRLTVV.